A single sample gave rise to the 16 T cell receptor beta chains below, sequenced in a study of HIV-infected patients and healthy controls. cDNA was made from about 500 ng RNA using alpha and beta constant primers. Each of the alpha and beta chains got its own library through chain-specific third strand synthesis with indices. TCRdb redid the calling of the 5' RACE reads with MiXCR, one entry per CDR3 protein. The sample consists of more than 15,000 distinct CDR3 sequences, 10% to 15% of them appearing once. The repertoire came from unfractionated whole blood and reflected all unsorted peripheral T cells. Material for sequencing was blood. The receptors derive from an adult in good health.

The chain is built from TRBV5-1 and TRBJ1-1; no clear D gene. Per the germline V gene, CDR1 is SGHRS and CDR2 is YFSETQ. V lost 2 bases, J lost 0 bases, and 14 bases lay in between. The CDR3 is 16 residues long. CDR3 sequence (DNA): TGCGCCAGCAGCTTCTCTCCGCCAGGCATGAACACTGAAGCTTTCTTT. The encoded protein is CASSFSPPGMNTEAFF.

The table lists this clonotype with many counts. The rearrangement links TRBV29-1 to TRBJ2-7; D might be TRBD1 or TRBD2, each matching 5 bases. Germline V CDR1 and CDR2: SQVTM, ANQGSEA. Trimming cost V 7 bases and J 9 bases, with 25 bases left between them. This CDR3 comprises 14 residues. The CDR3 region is CSARGRQVSGGQYF. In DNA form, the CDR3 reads TGCAGCGCTCGGGGCCGGCAGGTATCGGGCGGGCAGTACTTC.

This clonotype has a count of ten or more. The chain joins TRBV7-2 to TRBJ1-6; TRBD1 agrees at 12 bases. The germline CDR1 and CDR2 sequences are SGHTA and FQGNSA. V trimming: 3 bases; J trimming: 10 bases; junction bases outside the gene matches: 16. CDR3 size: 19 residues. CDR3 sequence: CASSLAGTGGAFQRSPLHF. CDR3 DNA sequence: TGTGCCAGCAGCTTGGCCGGGACAGGGGGCGCTTTCCAGAGGTCACCCCTCCACTTT.

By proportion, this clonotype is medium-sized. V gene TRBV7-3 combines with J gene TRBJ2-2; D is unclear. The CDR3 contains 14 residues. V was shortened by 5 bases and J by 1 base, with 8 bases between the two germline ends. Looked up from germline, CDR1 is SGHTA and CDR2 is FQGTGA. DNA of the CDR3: TGTGCCAGCAGCCCCGTCGGGAACACCGGGGAGCTGTTTTTT. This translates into CASSPVGNTGELFF.

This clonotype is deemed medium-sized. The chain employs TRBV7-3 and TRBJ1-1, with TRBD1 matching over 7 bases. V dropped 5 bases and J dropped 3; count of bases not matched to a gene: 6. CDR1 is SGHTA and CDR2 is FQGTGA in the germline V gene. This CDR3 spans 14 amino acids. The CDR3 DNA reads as TGTGCCAGCAGCCTGACAGGGATTTACACTGAAGCTTTCTTT. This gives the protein CASSLTGIYTEAFF.

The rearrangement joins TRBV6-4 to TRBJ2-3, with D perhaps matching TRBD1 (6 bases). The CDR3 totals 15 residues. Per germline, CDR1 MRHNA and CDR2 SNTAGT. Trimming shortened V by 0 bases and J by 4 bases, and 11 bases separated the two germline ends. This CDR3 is CASSDSNRAADTQYF. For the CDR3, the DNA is TGTGCCAGCAGTGACTCCAACAGGGCGGCAGATACGCAGTATTTT.

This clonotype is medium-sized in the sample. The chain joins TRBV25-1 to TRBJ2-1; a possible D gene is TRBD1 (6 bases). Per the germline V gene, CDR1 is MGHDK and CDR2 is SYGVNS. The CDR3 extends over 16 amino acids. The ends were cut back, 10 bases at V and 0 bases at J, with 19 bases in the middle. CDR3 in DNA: TGTGCCATCCCAAGAGGTGCGGACAGCTCCTACAATGAGCAGTTCTTC. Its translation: CAIPRGADSSYNEQFF.

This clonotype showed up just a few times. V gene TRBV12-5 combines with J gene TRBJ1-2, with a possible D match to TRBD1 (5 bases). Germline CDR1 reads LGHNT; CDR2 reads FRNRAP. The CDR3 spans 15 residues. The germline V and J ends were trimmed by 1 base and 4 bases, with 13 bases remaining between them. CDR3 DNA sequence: TGTGCTAGTGGTTTGGAATTTGGGGGAACCTATGGCTACACCTTC. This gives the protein CASGLEFGGTYGYTF. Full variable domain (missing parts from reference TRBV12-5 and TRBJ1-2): DARVTQTPRHKVTEMGQEVTMRCQPILGHNTVFWYRQTMMQGLELLAYFRNRAPLDDSGMPKDRFSAEMPDATLATLKIQPSEPRDSAVYFCASGLEFGGTYGYTFGSGTRLTVV.

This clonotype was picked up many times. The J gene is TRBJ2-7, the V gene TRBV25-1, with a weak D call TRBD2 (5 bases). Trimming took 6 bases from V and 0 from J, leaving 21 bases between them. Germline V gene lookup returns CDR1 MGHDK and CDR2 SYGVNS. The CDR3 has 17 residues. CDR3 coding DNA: TGTGCCAGCAGAGAAGGGTCCCCGGTCACTAGCTCCTACGAGCAGTACTTC. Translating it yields CASREGSPVTSSYEQYF.

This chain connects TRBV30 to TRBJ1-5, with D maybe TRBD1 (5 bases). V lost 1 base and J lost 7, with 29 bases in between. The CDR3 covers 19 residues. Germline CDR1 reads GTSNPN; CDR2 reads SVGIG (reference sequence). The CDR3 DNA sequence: TGTGCCTGGAGTGACCCTCCGGGGAGAAAAGGGGTAGGAGGGCAGCCCCAGCATTTT. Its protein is CAWSDPPGRKGVGGQPQHF.

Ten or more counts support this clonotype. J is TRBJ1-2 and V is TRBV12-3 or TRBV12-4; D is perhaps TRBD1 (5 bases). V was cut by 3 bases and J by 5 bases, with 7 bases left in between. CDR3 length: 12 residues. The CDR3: CASSFWGYGYTF. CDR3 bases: TGTGCCAGCAGTTTTTGGGGGTATGGCTACACCTTC.

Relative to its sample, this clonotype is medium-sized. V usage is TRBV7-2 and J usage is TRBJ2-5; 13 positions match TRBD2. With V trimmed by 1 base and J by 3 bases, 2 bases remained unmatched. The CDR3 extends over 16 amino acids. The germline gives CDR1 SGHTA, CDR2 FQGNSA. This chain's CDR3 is CASSLGLAGGEETQYF. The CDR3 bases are TGTGCCAGCAGCTTAGGACTAGCGGGAGGAGAAGAGACCCAGTACTTC.

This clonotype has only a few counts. DNA of the CDR3: TGTGCCAGCGGGGGGCAGGGGGCCAACGTCCTGACTTTC. Translated: CASGGQGANVLTF. The chain joins TRBV2 to TRBJ2-6; tentatively, D is TRBD1 or TRBD2 (6 bases each). Germline V gene data show CDR1 as SNHLY and CDR2 as FYNNEI. Between the trimmed V and J ends, which lost 8 bases and 4 bases, there was a span of 9 bases. This CDR3 contains 13 residues.

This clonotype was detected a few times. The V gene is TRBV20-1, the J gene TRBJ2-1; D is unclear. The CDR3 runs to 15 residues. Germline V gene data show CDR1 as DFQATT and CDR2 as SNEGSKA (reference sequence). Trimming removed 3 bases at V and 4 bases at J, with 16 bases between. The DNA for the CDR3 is TGCAGTGCTAGTAGGGCACTCCTTGGTTACAATGAGCAGTTCTTC. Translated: CSASRALLGYNEQFF.

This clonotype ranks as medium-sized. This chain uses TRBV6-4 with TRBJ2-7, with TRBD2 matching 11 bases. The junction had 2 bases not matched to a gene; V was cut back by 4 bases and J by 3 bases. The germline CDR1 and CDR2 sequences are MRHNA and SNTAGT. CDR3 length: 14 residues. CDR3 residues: CASSAGTSGYEQYF. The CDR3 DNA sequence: TGTGCCAGCAGTGCCGGGACTAGCGGCTACGAGCAGTACTTC.

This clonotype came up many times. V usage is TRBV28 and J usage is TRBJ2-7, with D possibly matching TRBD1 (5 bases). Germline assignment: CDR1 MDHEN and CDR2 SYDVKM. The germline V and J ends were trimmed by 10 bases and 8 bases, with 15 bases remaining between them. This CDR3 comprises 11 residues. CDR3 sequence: CAILQGGKQYF. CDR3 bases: TGTGCCATTTTGCAGGGTGGCAAGCAGTACTTC.